The entry below describes one TCR beta chain. What it binds is unknown. The germline V gene encodes CDR1 SEHNR and CDR2 FQNEAQ (reference sequence). Trimming took off 5 bases at V and 6 bases at J, with 16 bases between the two ends. This CDR3 has 14 residues. Preparation of TCR beta libraries was done by quantitative 5'-RACE with molecular barcodes. TCRdb redid the calling of the 5' RACE reads with MiXCR, one entry per CDR3 protein. The table has around 120,000 distinct CDR3 sequences, around 13% seen once. This specimen belongs to a study of CD8 T cells in ankylosing spondylitis. Whole-study findings and limits: Made up of several highly homologous variants, a TCR beta motif appeared characteristic of ankylosing spondylitis blood. Certain motif variants had earlier been reported in reactive arthritis synovial fluid and blood.

The source material was blood, either unsorted or a sorted T cell fraction (not recorded which). The source of this sequence is a female donor with ankylosing spondylitis or in good health (not recorded which). The rearrangement uses TRBV7-9 and TRBJ2-5, with D maybe TRBD2 (6 bases). The CDR3 sequence is CASSPSGGMKTQYF. DNA for the CDR3: TGTGCCAGCAGCCCCTCCGGCGGGATGAAGACCCAGTACTTC.